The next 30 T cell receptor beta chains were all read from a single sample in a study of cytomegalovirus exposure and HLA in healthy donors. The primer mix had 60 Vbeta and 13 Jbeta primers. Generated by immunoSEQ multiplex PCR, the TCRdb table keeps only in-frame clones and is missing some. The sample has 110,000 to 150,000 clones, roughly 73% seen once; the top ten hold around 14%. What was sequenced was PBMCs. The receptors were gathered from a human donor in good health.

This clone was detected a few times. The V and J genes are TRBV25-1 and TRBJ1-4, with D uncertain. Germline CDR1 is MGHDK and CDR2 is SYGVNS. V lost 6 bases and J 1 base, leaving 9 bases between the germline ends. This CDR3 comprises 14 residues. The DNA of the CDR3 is TGTGCCAGCAGGCGTGCGGGAACTAATGAAAAACTGTTTTTT. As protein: CASRRAGTNEKLFF.

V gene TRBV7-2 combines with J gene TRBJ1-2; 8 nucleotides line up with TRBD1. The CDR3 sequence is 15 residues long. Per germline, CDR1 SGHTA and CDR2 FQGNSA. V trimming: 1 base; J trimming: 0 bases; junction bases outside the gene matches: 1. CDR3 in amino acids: CASSLGQGPNYGYTF. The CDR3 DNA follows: TGTGCCAGCAGCTTAGGACAGGGGCCTAACTATGGCTACACCTTC.

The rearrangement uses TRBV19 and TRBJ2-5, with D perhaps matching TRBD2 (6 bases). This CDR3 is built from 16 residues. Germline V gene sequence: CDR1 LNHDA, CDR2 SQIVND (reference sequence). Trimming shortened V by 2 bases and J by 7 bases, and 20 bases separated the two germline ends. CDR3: CASSIWSGPPMGTQYF. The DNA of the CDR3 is TGTGCCAGTAGTATATGGAGCGGGCCACCAATGGGGACCCAGTACTTC.

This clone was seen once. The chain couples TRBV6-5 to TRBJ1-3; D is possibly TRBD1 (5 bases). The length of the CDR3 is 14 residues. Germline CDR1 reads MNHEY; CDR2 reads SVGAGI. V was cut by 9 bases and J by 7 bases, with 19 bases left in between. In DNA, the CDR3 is TGTGCCAGTAGATTCGCAGGGAACAGGAACACCATATATTTT. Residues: CASRFAGNRNTIYF.

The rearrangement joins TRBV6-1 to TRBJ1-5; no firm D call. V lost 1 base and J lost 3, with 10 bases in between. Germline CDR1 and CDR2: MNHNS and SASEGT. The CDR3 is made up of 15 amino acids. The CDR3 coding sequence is TGTGCCAGCAGTGAAGTAGAGTCCCCCAATCAGCCCCAGCATTTT. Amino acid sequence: CASSEVESPNQPQHF.

CDR3 residues: CAISPESTDTQYF. The CDR3 bases are TGTGCCATCAGTCCAGAAAGCACAGATACGCAGTATTTT. J is TRBJ2-3 and V is TRBV10-3; D remains unclear. Germline CDR1 is ENHRY and CDR2 is SYGVKD. The CDR3 is 13 residues long. Between the trimmed V and J ends, which lost 5 bases and 0 bases, there was a span of 6 bases.

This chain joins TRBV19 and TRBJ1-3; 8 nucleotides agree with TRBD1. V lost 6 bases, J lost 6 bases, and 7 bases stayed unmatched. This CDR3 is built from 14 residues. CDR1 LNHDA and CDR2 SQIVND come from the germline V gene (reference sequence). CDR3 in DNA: TGTGCCAGTAGGGAGACAGGGGAGCCAAACACCATATATTTT. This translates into CASRETGEPNTIYF.

CDR3 sequence (DNA): TGCGCCAGCAGCTTAAGGCAGGGGTGTGGCTACACCTTC. This translates into CASSLRQGCGYTF. V usage is TRBV5-1 and J usage is TRBJ1-2; TRBD1 might be the D (6 bases). V lost 2 bases and J 7 bases, leaving 12 bases between the germline ends. Per the germline V gene, CDR1 is SGHRS and CDR2 is YFSETQ. The CDR3 sequence is 13 residues long. Full variable domain (outside the CDR3, taken from reference TRBV5-1 and TRBJ1-2): KAGVTQTPRYLIKTRGQQVTLSCSPISGHRSVSWYQQTPGQGLQFLFEYFSETQRNKGNFPGRFSGRQFSNSRSEMNVSTLELGDSALYLCASSLRQGCGYTFGSGTRLTVV.

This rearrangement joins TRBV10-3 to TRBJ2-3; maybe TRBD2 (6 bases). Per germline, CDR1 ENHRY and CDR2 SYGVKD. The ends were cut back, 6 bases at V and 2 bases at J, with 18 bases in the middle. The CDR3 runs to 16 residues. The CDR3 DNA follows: TGTGCCATCAGCGGTCCCATCGGAGGGGTCACAGATACGCAGTATTTT. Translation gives CAISGPIGGVTDTQYF.

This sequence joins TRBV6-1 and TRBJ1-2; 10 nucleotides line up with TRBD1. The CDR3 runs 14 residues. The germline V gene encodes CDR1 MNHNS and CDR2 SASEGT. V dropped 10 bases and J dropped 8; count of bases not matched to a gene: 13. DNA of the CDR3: TGTGCCACCCGTACTCGACAGGGGGCAGGGGGCTACACCTTC. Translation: CATRTRQGAGGYTF.

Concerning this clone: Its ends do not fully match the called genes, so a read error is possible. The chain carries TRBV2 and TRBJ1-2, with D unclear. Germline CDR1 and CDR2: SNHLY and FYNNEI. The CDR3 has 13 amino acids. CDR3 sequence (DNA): TGTGCCAGCGGGGTTCAGGAGGACTATGGCTACCCCTTC. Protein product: CASGVQEDYGYPF.

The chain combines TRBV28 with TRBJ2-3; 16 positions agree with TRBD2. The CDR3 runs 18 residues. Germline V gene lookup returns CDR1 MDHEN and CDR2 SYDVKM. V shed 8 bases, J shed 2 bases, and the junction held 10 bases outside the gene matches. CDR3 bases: TGTGCCAGCCTGGGACTAGCGGGGGGGCGGTGGAACACAGATACGCAGTATTTT. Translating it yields CASLGLAGGRWNTDTQYF.

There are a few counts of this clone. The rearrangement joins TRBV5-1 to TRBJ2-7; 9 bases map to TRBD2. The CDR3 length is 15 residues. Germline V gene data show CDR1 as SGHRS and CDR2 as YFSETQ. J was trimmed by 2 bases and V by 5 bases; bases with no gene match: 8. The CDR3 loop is CASSTKLAGTYEQYF. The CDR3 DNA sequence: TGCGCCAGCAGTACTAAACTAGCGGGCACCTACGAGCAGTACTTC.

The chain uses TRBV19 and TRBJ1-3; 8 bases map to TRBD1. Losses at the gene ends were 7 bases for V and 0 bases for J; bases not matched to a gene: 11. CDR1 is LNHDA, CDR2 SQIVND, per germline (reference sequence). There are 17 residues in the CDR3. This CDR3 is CASTSGQEHYSGNTIYF. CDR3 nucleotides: TGTGCCAGTACCTCGGGACAGGAGCATTACTCTGGAAACACCATATATTTT. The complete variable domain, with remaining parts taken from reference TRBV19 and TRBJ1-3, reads DGGITQSPKYLFRKEGQNVTLSCEQNLNHDAMYWYRQDPGQGLRLIYYSQIVNDFQKGDIAEGYSVSREKKESFPLTVTSAQKNPTAFYLCASTSGQEHYSGNTIYFGEGSWLTVV.

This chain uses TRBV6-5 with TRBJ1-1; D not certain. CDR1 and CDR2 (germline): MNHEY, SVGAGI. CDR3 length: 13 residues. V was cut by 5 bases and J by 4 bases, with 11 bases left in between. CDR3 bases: TGTGCCAGCAGTCGAACGCCGGGCACTGAAGCTTTCTTT. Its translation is CASSRTPGTEAFF.

The CDR3 region is CAISSGQKNTGELFF. For the CDR3, the DNA is TGTGCCATCAGTTCTGGACAAAAGAACACCGGGGAGCTGTTTTTT. The rearrangement uses TRBV10-3 and TRBJ2-2; a possible D gene is TRBD1 (5 bases). Germline assignment: CDR1 ENHRY and CDR2 SYGVKD. This CDR3 contains 15 residues. With 5 bases removed from V and 1 base from J, the gap between germline ends came to 11 bases.

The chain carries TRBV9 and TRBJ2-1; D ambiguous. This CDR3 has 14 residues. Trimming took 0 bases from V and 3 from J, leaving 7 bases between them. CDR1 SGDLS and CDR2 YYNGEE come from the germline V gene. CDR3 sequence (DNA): TGTGCCAGCAGCGTAGATGACATCTACAATGAGCAGTTCTTC. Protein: CASSVDDIYNEQFF.

Here the CDR3 reads CASSPGWSPLHF. The CDR3 DNA reads as TGCGCCAGCAGCCCGGGTTGGTCACCCCTCCACTTT. The chain is built from TRBV4-1 and TRBJ1-6; D not resolved. Per germline, CDR1 MGHRA and CDR2 YSYEKL. The CDR3 spans 12 residues. Trimming pared 4 bases from V and 10 bases from J, leaving 8 bases between.

This chain's CDR3 is CASSTGTPRKETQYF. The DNA for the CDR3 is TGCGCCAGCAGCACTGGGACACCCAGAAAAGAGACCCAGTACTTC. The gene calls are TRBV5-1 and TRBJ2-5, with D possibly being TRBD1 (6 bases). There are 15 residues in the CDR3. Germline CDR1 reads SGHRS; CDR2 reads YFSETQ. Trimming removed 4 bases at V and 3 bases at J, with 16 bases between.

CDR3 nucleotides: TGTGCCAGCAGTTATGGGGAGGGTGAGCAGTTCTTC. Translation: CASSYGEGEQFF. V is TRBV6-6 and J is TRBJ2-1; TRBD2 agrees at 7 bases. The V segment lost 3 bases and the J segment 9 bases; nucleotides outside the gene matches: 2. Germline lookup yields CDR1 MNHNY and CDR2 SVGAGI (reference sequence). This CDR3 has 12 amino acids.

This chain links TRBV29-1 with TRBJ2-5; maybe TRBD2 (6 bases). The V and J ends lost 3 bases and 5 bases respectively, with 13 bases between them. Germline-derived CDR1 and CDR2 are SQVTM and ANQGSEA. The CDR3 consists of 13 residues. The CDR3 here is CSVDEGSGETQYF. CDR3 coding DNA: TGCAGCGTTGATGAGGGGAGCGGGGAGACCCAGTACTTC.

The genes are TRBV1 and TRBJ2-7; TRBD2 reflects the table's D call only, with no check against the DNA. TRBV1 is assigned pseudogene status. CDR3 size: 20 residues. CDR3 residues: CTSSQAVGVFLAADAYEQYF. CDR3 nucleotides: TGCACCAGCAGCCAAGCTGTGGGGGTATTCCTAGCGGCGGACGCCTACGAGCAGTACTTC.

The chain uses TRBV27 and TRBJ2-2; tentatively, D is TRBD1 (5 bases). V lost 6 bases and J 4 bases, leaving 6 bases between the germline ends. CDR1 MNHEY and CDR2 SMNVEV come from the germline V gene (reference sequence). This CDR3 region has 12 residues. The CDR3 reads CASRGLTGELFF. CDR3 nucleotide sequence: TGTGCCAGCAGGGGGCTCACCGGGGAGCTGTTTTTT.

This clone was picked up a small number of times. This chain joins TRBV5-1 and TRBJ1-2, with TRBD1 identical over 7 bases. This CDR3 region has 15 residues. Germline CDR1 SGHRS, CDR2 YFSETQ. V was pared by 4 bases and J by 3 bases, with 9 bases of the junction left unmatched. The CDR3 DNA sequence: TGCGCCAGCAGCAGAACCAGGGGGGTCGACTATGGCTACACCTTC. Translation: CASSRTRGVDYGYTF.

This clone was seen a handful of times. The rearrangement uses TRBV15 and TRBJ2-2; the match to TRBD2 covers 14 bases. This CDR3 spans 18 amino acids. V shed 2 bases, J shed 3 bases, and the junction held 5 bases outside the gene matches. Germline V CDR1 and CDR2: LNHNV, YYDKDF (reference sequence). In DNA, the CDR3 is TGTGCCACCAGCAGACCGGGACTAGCGGGAGCGGACACCGGGGAGCTGTTTTTT. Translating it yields CATSRPGLAGADTGELFF. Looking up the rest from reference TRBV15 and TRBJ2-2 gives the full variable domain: DAMVIQNPRYQVTQFGKPVTLSCSQTLNHNVMYWYQQKSSQAPKLLFHYYDKDFNNEADTPDNFQSRRPNTSFCFLDIRSPGLGDTAMYLCATSRPGLAGADTGELFFGEGSRLTVL.

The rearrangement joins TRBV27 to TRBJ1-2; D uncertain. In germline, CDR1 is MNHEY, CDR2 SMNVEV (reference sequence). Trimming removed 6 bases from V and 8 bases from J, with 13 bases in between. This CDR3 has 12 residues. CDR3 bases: TGTGCCAGCAGCCACTCGGGGAGCGGCTACACCTTC. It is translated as CASSHSGSGYTF.

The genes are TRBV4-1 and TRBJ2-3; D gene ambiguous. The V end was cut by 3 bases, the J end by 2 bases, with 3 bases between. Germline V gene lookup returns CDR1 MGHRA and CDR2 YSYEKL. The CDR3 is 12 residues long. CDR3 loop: CASSHITDTQYF. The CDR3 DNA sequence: TGCGCCAGCAGCCATATCACAGATACGCAGTATTTT.

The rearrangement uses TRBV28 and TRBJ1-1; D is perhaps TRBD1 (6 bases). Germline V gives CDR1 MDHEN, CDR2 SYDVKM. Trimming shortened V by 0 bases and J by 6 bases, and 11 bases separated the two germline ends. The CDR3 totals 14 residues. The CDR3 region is CASSLWRGSPEAFF. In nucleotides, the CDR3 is TGTGCCAGCAGTTTATGGAGGGGGTCGCCTGAAGCTTTCTTT.

The chain's CDR3 is CATSRDRNSGNTIYF. The CDR3 nucleotides read TGTGCCACCAGCAGGGACAGGAACTCTGGAAACACCATATATTTT. The rearrangement uses TRBV15 and TRBJ1-3, with TRBD1 matching 7 bases. CDR1 is LNHNV and CDR2 is YYDKDF in the germline V gene (reference sequence). After removal of 3 bases from V and 0 bases from J, the junction contained 2 bases not matched to a gene. This CDR3 is built from 15 residues.

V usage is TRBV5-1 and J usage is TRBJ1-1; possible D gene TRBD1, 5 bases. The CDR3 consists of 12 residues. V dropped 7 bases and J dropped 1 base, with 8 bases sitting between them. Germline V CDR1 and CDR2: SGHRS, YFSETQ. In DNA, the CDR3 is TGCGCCAGCTGGGGGGGGAACACTGAAGCTTTCTTT. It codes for CASWGGNTEAFF.